This T cell receptor (beta chain) was obtained from a study of blood T cell repertoires in COVID-19 (dated by TCRdb to 2020 to 2021). Context from the whole study: Samples from collaborators originated in the United States, Italy and Spain and spanned both the acute and convalescent phases of COVID-19. The prospective study material was composed of cDNA or gDNA derived from T cells, B-cell-depleted T cells, or PBMCs. Subjects who had been exposed to COVID-19, were actively infected with it, or had recovered from it provided the deeply sampled blood TCRbeta repertoires that made up the dataset. The repertoires were made available in a free public database intended to serve as a resource for research on the immune response to SARS-CoV-2. The samples were drawn from two sources: the first 160 participants of the ongoing ImmuneRACE study, and fewer than 1,500 subjects contributed by 6 global collaborators. Sample metadata almost always included a de-identified subject ID, COVID-19 status, age in years and sex. Where HLA class I and class II types were available, the types were taken from metadata supplied by the sample provider, not from assay-based typing. What the study reported, not specific to this receptor: The quantity of clinical and demographic metadata differed by source and by participant and was supplied without curation.

One collaborating source in Seattle enrolled patients while the patients were actively infected and followed the patients over time throughout the course of disease. Each collaborating institution followed its own protocols to collect whole blood in K2EDTA tubes. For TCRbeta analysis, collaborator samples were shipped as frozen whole blood, as isolated PBMCs, or as DNA extracted from either sample type. TCRbeta CDR3 regions were amplified from genomic DNA by means of the immunoSEQ Assay, a bias-controlled multiplex PCR. Per the source publication's procedure: Nucleated cell counts per sample were estimated from amplification of reference gene primers within the assay. To quantify the absolute abundance of each unique TCRbeta CDR3 rearrangement, sequence reads were collapsed and filtered. Productive Simpson clonality was computed per sample as the square root of Simpson's diversity index over productive rearrangements. Entries here come from immuneACCESS through TCRdb and include only in-frame sequences with V and J called. Some clones fail to appear in such tables; in the studies checked, an unresolved V gene covers under half of the shortfall, and the cause of the remainder is unknown. V and J calls and clone size are given by that table; D and trimming were obtained from the DNA. The table for this sample lists about 150,000 clones; about four fifths of them were counted only once. Less than 9% of the sample goes to the ten largest clones.

Concerning this clone itself: Its antigen is still unknown. The input lacks base qualities; no much larger clone sits a single base away.

Counted from cysteine to phenylalanine, this CDR3 has 17 amino acids. CDR3 DNA is the only sequence kept; it has 51 bases, read in frame from the first base. Based on the germline V gene (reference sequence), the CDR1 and CDR2 sequences are MNHEY and SMNVEV. V sheds 0 bases and J sheds 5 bases, leaving 19 bases between their ends. The sequence joins TRBV27 to TRBJ1-2, with no confidently assigned D gene. The clonotype comes from a man aged 25 to 40 with COVID-19, enrolled during active disease. The material sequenced was peripheral blood. In nucleotide form, the sequence is TGTGCCAGCAGTTTATCAAGTGCCGGCAGAAGGAGTTATGGCTACACCTTC. The encoded protein is CASSLSSAGRRSYGYTF.